Sequencing of this T cell receptor beta chain was carried out in a study of cytomegalovirus exposure and HLA in healthy donors. This PCR relied on a set of 60 Vbeta primers and 13 Jbeta primers. Measured with immunoSEQ multiplex PCR; TCRdb has only the in-frame clones, and not every one. The data show roughly 120,000 clones, with over 60% seen just once and roughly an eighth held by the top ten. Germline V gene data show CDR1 as SGHTA and CDR2 as FQGNSA. V lost 5 bases and J lost 0, with 14 bases in between. This CDR3 has 15 amino acids. Sequencing was performed on PBMCs. The chain combines TRBV7-2 with TRBJ2-7, with D possibly being TRBD2 (6 bases). This TCR derives from a young man in good health and CMV-seropositive. CDR3 protein: CASSLRRGSSYEQYF. The CDR3 DNA is TGTGCCAGCAGCCTACGGCGGGGATCCTCCTACGAGCAGTACTTC. Together with reference TRBV7-2 and TRBJ2-7, the CDR3 gives the full variable domain: GAGVSQSPSNKVTEKGKDVELRCDPISGHTALYWYRQSLGQGLEFLIYFQGNSAPDKSGLPSDRFSAERTGGSVSTLTIQRTQQEDSAVYLCASSLRRGSSYEQYFGPGTRLTVT.